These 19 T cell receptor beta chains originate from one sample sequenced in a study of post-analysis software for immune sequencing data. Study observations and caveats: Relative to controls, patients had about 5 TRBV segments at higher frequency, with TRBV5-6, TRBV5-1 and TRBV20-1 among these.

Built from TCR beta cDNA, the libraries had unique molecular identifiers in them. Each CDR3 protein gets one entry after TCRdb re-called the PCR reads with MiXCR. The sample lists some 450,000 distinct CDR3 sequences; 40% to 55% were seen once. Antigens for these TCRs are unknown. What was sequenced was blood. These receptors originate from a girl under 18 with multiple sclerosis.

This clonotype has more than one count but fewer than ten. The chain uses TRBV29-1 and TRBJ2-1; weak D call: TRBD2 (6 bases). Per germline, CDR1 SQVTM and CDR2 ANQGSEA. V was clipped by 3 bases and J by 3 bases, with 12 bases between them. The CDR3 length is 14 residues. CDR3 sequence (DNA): TGCAGCGTTGAGACGCGGAGGGGCTACAATGAGCAGTTCTTC. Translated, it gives CSVETRRGYNEQFF.

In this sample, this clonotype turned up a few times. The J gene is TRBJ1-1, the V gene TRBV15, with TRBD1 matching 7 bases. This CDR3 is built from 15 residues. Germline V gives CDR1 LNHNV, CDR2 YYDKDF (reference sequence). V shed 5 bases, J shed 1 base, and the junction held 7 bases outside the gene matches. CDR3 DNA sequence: TGTGCCACCAGCCCCAGACAGGGTTCGAACACTGAAGCTTTCTTT. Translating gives CATSPRQGSNTEAFF.

The CDR3 DNA sequence: TGTGCCAGCAGCTTTTTACCAGCGGACCCCCTGGCGGGCAAAAACATTCAGTACTTC. It encodes CASSFLPADPLAGKNIQYF. This chain uses TRBV7-8 with TRBJ2-4, with TRBD2 as a possible D gene (5 bases). This CDR3 has 19 residues. V shed 3 bases and J shed 3 bases, with 24 bases lying between them. CDR1 and CDR2 (germline): SGHVS, FQNEAQ. Supplemented by reference TRBV7-8 and TRBJ2-4, the full variable domain reads GAGVSQSPRYKVAKRGQDVALRCDPISGHVSLFWYQQALGQGPEFLTYFQNEAQLDKSGLPSDRFFAERPEGSVSTLKIQRTQQEDSAVYLCASSFLPADPLAGKNIQYFGAGTRLSVL.

The CDR3 loop is CASSPQAASHTEAFF. In DNA, the CDR3 is TGCGCCAGCAGCCCCCAGGCGGCCTCTCACACTGAAGCTTTCTTT. The genes are TRBV5-1 and TRBJ1-1; D is undetermined. Germline V gene lookup returns CDR1 SGHRS and CDR2 YFSETQ. There are 15 residues in the CDR3. V gave up 4 bases and J gave up 3 bases, with 16 bases separating them.

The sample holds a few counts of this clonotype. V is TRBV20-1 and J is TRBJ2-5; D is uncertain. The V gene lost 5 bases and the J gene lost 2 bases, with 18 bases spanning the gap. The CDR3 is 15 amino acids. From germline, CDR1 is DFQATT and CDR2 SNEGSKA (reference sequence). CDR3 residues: CSADASRPVQETQYF. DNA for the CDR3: TGCAGTGCTGACGCTTCCAGGCCGGTGCAAGAGACCCAGTACTTC.

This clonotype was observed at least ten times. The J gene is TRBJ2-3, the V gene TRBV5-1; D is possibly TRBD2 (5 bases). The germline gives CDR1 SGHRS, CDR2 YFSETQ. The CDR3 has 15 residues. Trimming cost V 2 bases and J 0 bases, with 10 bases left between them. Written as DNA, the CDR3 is TGCGCCAGCAGCTTAAGCGGTCCTAGCACAGATACGCAGTATTTT. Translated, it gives CASSLSGPSTDTQYF.

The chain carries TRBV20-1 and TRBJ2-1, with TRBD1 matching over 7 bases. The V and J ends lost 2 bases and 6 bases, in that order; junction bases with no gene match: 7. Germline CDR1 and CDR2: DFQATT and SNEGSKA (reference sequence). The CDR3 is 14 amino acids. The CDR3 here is CSARRGGAGNEQFF. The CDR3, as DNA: TGCAGTGCTAGAAGAGGGGGCGCGGGCAATGAGCAGTTCTTC.

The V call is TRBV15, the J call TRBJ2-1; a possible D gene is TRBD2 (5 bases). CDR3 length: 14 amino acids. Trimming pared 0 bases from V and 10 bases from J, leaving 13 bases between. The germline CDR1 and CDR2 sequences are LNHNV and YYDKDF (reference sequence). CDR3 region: CATSRDRRLYEQFF. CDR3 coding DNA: TGTGCCACCAGCAGAGATCGGAGGCTCTACGAGCAGTTCTTC.

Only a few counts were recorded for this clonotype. This CDR3 reads CASSMGPFNEQFF. DNA of the CDR3: TGTGCCAGCAGCATGGGACCCTTCAATGAGCAGTTCTTC. The rearrangement uses TRBV5-6 and TRBJ2-1; TRBD1 or TRBD2 may be the D gene (5 bases each). This CDR3 spans 13 amino acids. V was clipped by 4 bases and J by 6 bases, with 11 bases between them. From germline, CDR1 is SGHDT and CDR2 YYEEEE.

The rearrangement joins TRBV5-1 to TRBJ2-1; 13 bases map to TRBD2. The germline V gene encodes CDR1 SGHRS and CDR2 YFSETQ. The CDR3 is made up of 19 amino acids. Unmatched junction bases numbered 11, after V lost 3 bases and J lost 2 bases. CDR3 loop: CASSSYTRLAGGTYNEQFF. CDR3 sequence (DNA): TGCGCCAGCAGCTCCTATACCCGACTAGCGGGAGGTACCTACAATGAGCAGTTCTTC.

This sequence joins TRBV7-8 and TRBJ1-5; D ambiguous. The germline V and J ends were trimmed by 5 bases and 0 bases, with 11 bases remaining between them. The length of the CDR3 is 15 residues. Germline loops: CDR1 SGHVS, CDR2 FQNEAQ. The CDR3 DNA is TGTGCCAGCAGCCGACGGAGGGATAGCAATCAGCCCCAGCATTTT. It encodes CASSRRRDSNQPQHF.

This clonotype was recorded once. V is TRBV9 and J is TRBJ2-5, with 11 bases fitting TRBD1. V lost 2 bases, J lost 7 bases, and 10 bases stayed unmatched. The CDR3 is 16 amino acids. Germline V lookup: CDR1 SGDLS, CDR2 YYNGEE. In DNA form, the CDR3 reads TGTGCCAGCAGCGTGGCCGGGACAGGGGGAGGAGGGACCCAGTACTTC. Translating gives CASSVAGTGGGGTQYF. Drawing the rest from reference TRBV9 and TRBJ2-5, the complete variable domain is DSGVTQTPKHLITATGQRVTLRCSPRSGDLSVYWYQQSLDQGLQFLIQYYNGEERAKGNILERFSAQQFPDLHSELNLSSLELGDSALYFCASSVAGTGGGGTQYFGPGTRLLVL.

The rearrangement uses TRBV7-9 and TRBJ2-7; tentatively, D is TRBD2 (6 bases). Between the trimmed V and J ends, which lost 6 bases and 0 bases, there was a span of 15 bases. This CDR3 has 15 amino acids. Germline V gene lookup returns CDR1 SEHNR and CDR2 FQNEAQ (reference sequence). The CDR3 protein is CASSSGLTSSYEQYF. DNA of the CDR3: TGTGCCAGCAGTTCGGGACTCACTAGCTCCTACGAGCAGTACTTC.

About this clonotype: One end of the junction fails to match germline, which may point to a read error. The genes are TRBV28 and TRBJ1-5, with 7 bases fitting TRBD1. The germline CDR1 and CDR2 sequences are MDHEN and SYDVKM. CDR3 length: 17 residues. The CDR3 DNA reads TGTGCCAGCAGTTCACGGACAGGAGGGGGATATAATCAGCCCCGGCATTTT. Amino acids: CASSSRTGGGYNQPRHF.

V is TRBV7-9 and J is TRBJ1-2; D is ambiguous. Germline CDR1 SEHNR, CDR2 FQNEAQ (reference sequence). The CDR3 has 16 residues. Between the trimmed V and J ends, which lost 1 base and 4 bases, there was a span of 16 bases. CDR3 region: CASSLGPDPTGYGYTF. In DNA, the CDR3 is TGTGCCAGCAGCTTAGGTCCGGACCCCACTGGCTATGGCTACACCTTC.

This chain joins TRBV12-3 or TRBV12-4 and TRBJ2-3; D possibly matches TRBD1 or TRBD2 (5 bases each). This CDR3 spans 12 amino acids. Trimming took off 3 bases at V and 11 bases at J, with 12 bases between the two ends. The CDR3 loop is CASSFFGGRQYF. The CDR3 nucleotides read TGTGCCAGCAGTTTTTTTGGGGGAAGGCAGTATTTT.

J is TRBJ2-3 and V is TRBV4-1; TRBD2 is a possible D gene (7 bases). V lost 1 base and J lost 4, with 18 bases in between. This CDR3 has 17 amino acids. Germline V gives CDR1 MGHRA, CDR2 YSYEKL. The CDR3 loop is CASSQGRGGRGADTQYF. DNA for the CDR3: TGCGCCAGCAGCCAAGGTCGTGGAGGGAGGGGGGCAGATACGCAGTATTTT.

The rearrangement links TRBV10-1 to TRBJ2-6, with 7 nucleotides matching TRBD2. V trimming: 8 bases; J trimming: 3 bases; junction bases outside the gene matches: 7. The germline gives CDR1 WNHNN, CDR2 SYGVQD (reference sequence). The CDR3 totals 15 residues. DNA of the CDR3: TGCGCCAGCTCCGAGGGAGGGGTTGGGGCCAACGTCCTGACTTTC. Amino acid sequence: CASSEGGVGANVLTF.

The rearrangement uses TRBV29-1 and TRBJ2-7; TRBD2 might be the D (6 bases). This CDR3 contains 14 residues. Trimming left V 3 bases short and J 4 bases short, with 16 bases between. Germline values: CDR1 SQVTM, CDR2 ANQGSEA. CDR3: CSVDRGRGPYEQYF. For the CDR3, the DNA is TGCAGCGTTGACCGGGGGAGAGGACCGTACGAGCAGTACTTC.